The TCR beta chain described here comes from a study of T cell responses to AZD1222 COVID-19 vaccine. The germline V gene encodes CDR1 MNHEY and CDR2 SVGAGI. V was cut by 0 bases and J by 2 bases, with 10 bases left in between. CDR3 length equals 15 residues. This table comes from immunoSEQ multiplex PCR, and its TCRdb copy is limited to in-frame clones, with some not included. Altogether 95,000 to 120,000 clones are present, roughly 86% being singletons, with the ten largest covering less than 3.5%. The clonotype comes from an adult in good health. Material: peripheral blood, obtained on day 0 of AZD1222 vaccination. The rearrangement links TRBV6-5 to TRBJ2-5; D gene uncertain. CDR3 bases: TGTGCCAGCAGTTACTCGCACGGTATTCAAGAGACCCAGTACTTC. This encodes CASSYSHGIQETQYF.